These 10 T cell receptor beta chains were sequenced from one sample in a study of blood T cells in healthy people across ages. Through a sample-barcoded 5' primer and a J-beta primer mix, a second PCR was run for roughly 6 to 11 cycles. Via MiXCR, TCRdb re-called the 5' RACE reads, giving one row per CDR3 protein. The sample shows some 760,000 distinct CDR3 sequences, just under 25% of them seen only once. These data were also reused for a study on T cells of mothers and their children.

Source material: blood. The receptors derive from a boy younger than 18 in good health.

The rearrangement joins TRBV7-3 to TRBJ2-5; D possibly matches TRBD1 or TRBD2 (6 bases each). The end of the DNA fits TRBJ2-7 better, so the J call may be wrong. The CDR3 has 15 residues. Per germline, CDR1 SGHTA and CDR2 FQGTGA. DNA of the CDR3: TGTGCCAGCAGCTCTGGGATTGGAGGGGGCTACGAGCAGTACTTC. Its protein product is CASSSGIGGGYEQYF.

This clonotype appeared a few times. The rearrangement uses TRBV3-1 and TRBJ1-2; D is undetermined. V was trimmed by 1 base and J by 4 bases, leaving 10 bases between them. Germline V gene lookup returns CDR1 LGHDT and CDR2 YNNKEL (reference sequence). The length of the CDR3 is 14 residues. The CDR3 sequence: CASSQGAQTYGYTF. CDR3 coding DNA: TGTGCCAGCAGCCAAGGGGCACAGACCTATGGCTACACCTTC.

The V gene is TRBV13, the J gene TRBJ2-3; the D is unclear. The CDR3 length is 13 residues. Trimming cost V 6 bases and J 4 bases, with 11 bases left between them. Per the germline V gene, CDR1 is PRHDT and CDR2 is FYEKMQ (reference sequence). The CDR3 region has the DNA TGTGCCAGCAGAAACTGGAAGCCAGATACGCAGTATTTT. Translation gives CASRNWKPDTQYF.

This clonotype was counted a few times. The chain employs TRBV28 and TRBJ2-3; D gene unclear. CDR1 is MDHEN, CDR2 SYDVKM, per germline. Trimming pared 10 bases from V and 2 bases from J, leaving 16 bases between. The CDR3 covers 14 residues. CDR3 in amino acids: CATRKGPYTDTQYF. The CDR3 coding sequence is TGTGCCACACGCAAGGGCCCGTACACAGATACGCAGTATTTT. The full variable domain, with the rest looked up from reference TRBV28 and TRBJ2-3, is DVKVTQSSRYLVKRTGEKVFLECVQDMDHENMFWYRQDPGLGLRLIYFSYDVKMKEKGDIPEGYSVSREKKERFSLILESASTNQTSMYLCATRKGPYTDTQYFGPGTRLTVL.

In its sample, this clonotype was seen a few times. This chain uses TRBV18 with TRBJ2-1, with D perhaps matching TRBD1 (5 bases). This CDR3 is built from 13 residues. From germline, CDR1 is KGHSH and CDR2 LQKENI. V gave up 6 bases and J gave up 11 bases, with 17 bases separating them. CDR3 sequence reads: CASSLLFQGQQFF. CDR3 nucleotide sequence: TGTGCCAGCTCGCTCTTATTTCAGGGTCAGCAGTTCTTC.

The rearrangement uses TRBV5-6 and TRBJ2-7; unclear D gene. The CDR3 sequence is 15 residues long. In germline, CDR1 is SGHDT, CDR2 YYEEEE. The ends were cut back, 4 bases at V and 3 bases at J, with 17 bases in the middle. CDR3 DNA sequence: TGTGCCAGCAGCCAGCTACAGTCTCGACACTACGAGCAGTACTTC. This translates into CASSQLQSRHYEQYF.

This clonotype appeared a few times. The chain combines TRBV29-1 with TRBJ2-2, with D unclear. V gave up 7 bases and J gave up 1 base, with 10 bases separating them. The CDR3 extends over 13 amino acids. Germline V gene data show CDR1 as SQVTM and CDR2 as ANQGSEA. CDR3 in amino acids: CSALKRNTGELFF. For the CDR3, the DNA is TGCAGCGCCCTGAAACGGAACACCGGGGAGCTGTTTTTT.

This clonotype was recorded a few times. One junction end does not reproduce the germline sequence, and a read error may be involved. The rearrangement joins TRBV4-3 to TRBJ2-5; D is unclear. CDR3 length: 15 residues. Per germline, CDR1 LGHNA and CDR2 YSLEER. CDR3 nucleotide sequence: TGCGCCAGCAGCCAAGAGGAAGGGTTCCAAGAGACCCGGTACTTC. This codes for CASSQEEGFQETRYF.

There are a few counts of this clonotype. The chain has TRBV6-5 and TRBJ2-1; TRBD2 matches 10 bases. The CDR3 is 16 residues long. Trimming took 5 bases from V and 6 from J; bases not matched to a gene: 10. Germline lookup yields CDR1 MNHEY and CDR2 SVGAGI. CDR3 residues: CASSTSLAGDGNEQFF. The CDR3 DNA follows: TGTGCCAGCAGTACCAGTCTAGCGGGAGATGGCAATGAGCAGTTCTTC.

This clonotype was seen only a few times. DNA for the CDR3: TGCGCCAGCAGCCAAGCCCCTGGACAGTCCTACGAGCAGTACTTC. Translating gives CASSQAPGQSYEQYF. The V and J genes are TRBV4-1 and TRBJ2-5, with D tentatively TRBD1 (6 bases). The DNA end is a closer match to TRBJ2-7, so the J assignment may be wrong. This CDR3 region has 15 residues. CDR1 and CDR2 from the germline V gene are MGHRA and YSYEKL.